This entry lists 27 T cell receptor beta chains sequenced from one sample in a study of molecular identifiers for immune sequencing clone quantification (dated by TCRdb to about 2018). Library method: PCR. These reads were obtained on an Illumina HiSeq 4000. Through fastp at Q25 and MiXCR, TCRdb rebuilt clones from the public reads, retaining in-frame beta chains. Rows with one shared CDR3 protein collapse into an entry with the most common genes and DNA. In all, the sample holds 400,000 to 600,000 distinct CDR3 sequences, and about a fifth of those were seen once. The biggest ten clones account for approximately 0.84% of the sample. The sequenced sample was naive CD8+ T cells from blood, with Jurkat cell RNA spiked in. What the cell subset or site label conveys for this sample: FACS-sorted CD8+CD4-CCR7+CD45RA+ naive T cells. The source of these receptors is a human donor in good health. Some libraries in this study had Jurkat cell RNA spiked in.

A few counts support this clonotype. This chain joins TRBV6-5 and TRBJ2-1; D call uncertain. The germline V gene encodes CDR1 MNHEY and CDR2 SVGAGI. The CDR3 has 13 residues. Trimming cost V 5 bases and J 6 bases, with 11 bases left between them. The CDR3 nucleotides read TGTGCCAGCAGTGCTAATACGGGCAATGAGCAGTTCTTC. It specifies CASSANTGNEQFF.

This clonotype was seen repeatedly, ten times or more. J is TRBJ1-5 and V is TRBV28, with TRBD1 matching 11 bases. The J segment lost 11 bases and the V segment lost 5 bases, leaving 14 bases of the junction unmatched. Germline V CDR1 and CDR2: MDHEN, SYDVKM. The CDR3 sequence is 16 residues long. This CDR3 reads CASSPGTGGGEVAQHF. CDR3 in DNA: TGTGCCAGCAGTCCCGGGACAGGGGGTGGTGAGGTGGCCCAGCATTTT.

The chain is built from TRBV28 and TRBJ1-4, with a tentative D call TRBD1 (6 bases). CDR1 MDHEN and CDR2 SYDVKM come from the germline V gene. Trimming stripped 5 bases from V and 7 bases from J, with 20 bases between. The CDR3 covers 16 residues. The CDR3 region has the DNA TGTGCCAGCAGTGTACTCCAAACAGGGTATGGTGAAAAACTGTTTTTT. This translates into CASSVLQTGYGEKLFF.

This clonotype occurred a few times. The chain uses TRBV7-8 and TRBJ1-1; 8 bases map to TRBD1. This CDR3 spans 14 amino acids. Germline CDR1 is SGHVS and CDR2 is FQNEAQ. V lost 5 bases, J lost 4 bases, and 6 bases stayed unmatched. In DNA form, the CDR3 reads TGTGCCAGCAGCCCGGGACAGGTAGGCACTGAAGCTTTCTTT. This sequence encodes CASSPGQVGTEAFF.

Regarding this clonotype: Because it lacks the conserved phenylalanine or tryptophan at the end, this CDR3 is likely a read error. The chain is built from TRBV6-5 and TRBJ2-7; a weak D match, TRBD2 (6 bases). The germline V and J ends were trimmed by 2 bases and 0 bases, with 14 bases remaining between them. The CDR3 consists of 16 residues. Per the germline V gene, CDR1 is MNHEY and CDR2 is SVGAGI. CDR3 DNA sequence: TGTGCCAGCAGTTACGAACTAGCTCCTAGCTCCTACGAGCAGTACATC. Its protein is CASSYELAPSSYEQYI.

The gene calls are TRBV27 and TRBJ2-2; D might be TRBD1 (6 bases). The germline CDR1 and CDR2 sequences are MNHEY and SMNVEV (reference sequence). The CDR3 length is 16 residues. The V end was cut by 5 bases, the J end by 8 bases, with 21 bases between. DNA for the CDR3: TGTGCCAGCAGTGGGGTCCTGGGAAGAGGGGGTGGGGAGCTGTTTTTT. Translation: CASSGVLGRGGGELFF.

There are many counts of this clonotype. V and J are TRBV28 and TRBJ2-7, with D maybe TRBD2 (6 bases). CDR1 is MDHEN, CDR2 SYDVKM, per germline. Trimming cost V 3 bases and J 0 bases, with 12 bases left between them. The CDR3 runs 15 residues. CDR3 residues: CASSFRGRTSYEQYF. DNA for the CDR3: TGTGCCAGCAGTTTTCGGGGGAGGACCTCCTACGAGCAGTACTTC.

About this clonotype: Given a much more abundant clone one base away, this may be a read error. The CDR3 region is CASSHIAPERPQYF. The CDR3 nucleotides are TGTGCCAGCAGCCACATAGCGCCAGAGCGACCTCAGTACTTC. The chain carries TRBV4-2 and TRBJ2-5; possible D gene TRBD2, 5 bases. V was trimmed by 3 bases and J by 11 bases, leaving 19 bases between them. Per germline, CDR1 LGHNA and CDR2 YNFKEQ. The CDR3 spans 14 residues.

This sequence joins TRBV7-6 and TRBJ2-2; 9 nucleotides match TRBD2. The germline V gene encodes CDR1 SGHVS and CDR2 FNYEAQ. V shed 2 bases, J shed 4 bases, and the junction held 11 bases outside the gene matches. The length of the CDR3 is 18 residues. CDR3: CASSLLAGGDASTGELFF. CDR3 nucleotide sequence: TGTGCCAGCAGCTTACTGGCGGGAGGGGACGCGAGCACCGGGGAGCTGTTTTTT.

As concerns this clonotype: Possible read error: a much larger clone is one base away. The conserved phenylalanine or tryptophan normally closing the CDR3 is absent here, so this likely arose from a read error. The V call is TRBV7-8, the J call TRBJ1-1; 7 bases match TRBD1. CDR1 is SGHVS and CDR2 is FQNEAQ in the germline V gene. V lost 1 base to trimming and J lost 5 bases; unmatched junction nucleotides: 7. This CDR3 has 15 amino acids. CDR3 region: CASSLETGDGTEAFS. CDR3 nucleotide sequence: TGTGCCAGCAGCTTAGAAACAGGGGATGGGACTGAAGCTTTCTCT.

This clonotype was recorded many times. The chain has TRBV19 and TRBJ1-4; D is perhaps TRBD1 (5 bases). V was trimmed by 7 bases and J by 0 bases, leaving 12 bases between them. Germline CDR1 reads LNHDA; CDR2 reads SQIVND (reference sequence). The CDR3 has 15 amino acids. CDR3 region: CASKKGLTTNEKLFF. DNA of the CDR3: TGTGCCAGTAAAAAGGGGCTGACAACTAATGAAAAACTGTTTTTT.

CDR3 loop: CASSQAGGPEQFF. The CDR3 coding sequence is TGCGCCAGCAGCCAAGCCGGGGGGCCTGAGCAGTTCTTC. This sequence joins TRBV4-1 and TRBJ2-1; D possibly corresponds to TRBD2 (7 bases). Trimming stripped 1 base from V and 9 bases from J, with 10 bases between. CDR3 length: 13 residues. Germline CDR1 reads MGHRA; CDR2 reads YSYEKL.

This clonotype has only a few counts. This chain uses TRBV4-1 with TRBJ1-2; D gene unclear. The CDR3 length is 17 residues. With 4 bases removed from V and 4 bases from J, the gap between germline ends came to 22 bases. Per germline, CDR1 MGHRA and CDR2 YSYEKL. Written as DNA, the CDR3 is TGCGCCAGCAGCCCCCTATATGTGATAGGGTCCGGCTATGGCTACACCTTC. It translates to CASSPLYVIGSGYGYTF.

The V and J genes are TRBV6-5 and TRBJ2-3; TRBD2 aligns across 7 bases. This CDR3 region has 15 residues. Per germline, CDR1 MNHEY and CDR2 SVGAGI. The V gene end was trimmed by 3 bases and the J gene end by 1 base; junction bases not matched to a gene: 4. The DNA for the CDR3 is TGTGCCAGCAGTTATACGGGGAGGGGCACAGATACGCAGTATTTT. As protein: CASSYTGRGTDTQYF.

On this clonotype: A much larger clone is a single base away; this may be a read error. CDR3 region: CSVPWSSFEYF. The CDR3, as DNA: TGCAGCGTTCCTTGGAGTAGTTTTGAATATTTT. The chain couples TRBV29-1 to TRBJ2-3, with unresolved D. With 5 bases removed from V and 15 bases from J, the gap between germline ends came to 18 bases. Looked up from germline, CDR1 is SQVTM and CDR2 is ANQGSEA. The CDR3 contains 11 residues.

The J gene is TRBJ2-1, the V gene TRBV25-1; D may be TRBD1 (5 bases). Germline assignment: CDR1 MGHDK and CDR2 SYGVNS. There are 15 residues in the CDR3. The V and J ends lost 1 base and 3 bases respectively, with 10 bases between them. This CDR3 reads CASSESDSDYNEQFF. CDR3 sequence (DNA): TGTGCCAGCAGTGAATCCGACAGCGACTACAATGAGCAGTTCTTC.

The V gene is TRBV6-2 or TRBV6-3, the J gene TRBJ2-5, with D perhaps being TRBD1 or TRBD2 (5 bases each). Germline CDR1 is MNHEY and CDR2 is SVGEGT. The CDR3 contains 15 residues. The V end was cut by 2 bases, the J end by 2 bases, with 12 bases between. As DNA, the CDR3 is TGTGCCAGCAGTTACAACGGGGCAGATCAAGAGACCCAGTACTTC. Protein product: CASSYNGADQETQYF.

CDR3 region: CAWRGDQETQYF. The CDR3, as DNA: TGTGCCTGGAGGGGGGACCAAGAGACCCAGTACTTC. J is TRBJ2-5 and V is TRBV30; TRBD1 or TRBD2 may be the D gene (5 bases each). The germline V gene encodes CDR1 GTSNPN and CDR2 SVGIG (reference sequence). The CDR3 runs to 12 residues. V gave up 3 bases and J gave up 0 bases, with 5 bases separating them.

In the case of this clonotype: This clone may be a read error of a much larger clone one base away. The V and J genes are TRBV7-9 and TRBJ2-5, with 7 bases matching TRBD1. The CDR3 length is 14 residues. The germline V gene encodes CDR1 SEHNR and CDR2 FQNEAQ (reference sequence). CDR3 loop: CARSSTTGDETQYF. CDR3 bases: TGTGCCAGAAGCTCGACAACAGGGGACGAGACCCAGTACTTC.

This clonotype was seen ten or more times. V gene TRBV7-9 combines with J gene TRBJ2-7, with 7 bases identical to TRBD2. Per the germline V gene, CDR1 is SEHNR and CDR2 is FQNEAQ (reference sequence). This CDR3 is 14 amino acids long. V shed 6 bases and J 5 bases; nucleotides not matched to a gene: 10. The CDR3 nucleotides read TGTGCCAGCAGAGCGGGGCTAGCGATCCACGAGCAGTACTTC. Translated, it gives CASRAGLAIHEQYF.

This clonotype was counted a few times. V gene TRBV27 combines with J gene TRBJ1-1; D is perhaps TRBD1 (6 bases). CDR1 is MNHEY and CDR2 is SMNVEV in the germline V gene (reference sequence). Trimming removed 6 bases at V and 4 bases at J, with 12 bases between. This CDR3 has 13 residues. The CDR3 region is CASSPGQSTEAFF. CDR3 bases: TGTGCCAGCAGCCCCGGACAGTCCACTGAAGCTTTCTTT.

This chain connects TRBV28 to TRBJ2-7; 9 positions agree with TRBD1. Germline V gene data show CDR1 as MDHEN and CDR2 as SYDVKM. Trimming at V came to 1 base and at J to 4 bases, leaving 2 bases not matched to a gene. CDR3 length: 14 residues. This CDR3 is CASSLLQGAYEQYF. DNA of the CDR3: TGTGCCAGCAGTTTATTACAGGGGGCTTACGAGCAGTACTTC. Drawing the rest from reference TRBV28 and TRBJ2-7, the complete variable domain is DVKVTQSSRYLVKRTGEKVFLECVQDMDHENMFWYRQDPGLGLRLIYFSYDVKMKEKGDIPEGYSVSREKKERFSLILESASTNQTSMYLCASSLLQGAYEQYFGPGTRLTVT.

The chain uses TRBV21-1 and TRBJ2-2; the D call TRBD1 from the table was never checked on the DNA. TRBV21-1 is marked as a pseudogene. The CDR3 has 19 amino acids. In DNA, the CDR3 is TGTGCCAGCAGCACCTCACTTACGTTAGGGACACGAAACACCGGGGAGCTGTTTTTT. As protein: CASSTSLTLGTRNTGELFF.

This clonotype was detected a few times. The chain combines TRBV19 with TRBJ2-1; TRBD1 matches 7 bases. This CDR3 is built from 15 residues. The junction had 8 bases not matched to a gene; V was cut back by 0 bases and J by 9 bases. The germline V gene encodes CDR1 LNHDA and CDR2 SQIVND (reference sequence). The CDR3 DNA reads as TGTGCCAGTAGTATAGACCCGGACAGGTGGGGTGAGCAGTTCTTC. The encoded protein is CASSIDPDRWGEQFF.

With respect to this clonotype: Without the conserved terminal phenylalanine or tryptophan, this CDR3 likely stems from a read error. The CDR3 region is CASSVGGGTYEQYS. The CDR3 DNA reads as TGTGCCAGCAGCGTTGGGGGGGGGACCTACGAGCAGTACTCC. This chain uses TRBV9 with TRBJ2-7; 7 bases agree with TRBD2. Germline lookup yields CDR1 SGDLS and CDR2 YYNGEE. The V and J ends lost 2 bases and 2 bases, in that order; junction bases with no gene match: 4. CDR3 length equals 14 residues.

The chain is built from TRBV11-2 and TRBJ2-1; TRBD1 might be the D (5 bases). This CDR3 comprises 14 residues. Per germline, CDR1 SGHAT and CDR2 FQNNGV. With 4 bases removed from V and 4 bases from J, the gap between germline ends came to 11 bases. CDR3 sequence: CASSSWGLYNEQFF. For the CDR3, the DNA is TGTGCCAGCAGCTCGTGGGGCCTATACAATGAGCAGTTCTTC.

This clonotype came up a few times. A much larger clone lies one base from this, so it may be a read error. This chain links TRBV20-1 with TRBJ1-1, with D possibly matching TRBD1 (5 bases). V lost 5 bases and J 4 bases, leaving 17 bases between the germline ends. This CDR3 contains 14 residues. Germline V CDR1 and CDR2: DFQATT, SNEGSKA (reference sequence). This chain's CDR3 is CSASMRGTSTEAFF. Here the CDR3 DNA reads TGCAGTGCTTCTATGCGGGGGACGAGCACTGAAGCTTTCTTT.